This T cell receptor beta chain was profiled in a study of cytomegalovirus exposure and HLA in healthy donors. In this sample, this clone turned up a few times. The antigen remains undetermined. 60 Vbeta and 13 Jbeta primers were used in PCR. The repertoire was sequenced with immunoSEQ multiplex PCR; TCRdb's copy has only in-frame clones and lacks some. Of some 150,000 clones in the sample, less than 85% were seen once. The study, taken as a whole, reports: A few V segments could not be told apart, such as TRBV6-2 and TRBV6-3, and were left out.

Germline V gene lookup returns CDR1 MNHNS and CDR2 SASEGT. V trimming: 4 bases; J trimming: 6 bases; junction bases outside the gene matches: 7. The CDR3 consists of 16 residues. Material: PBMCs. The V and J genes are TRBV6-1 and TRBJ1-6; 9 bases align to TRBD1. This sequence originates from a male donor in good health and CMV-seronegative. CDR3 bases: TGTGCCAGCAGTGTACAGGGGGCAGGTGGTAATTCACCCCTCCACTTT. This sequence encodes CASSVQGAGGNSPLHF.